Listed here are 24 T cell receptor beta chains from one sample, sequenced in a study of T cell changes during pregnancy in multiple sclerosis. The data were produced by immunoSEQ multiplex PCR, yet TCRdb's version contains in-frame clones alone and is incomplete. Of under 70,000 clones listed, around 94% were seen once; the top ten hold about 2.5%. The sample in question was CD8+ T cells from peripheral blood mononuclear cells, obtained after pregnancy. Source of these receptors: a female donor with multiple sclerosis, enrolled in a pregnancy study.

This chain uses TRBV7-9 with TRBJ2-1; 14 nucleotides agree with TRBD2. V shed 5 bases, J shed 0 bases, and the junction held 6 bases outside the gene matches. The V gene's germline CDR1 is SEHNR and CDR2 FQNEAQ (reference sequence). The CDR3 sequence is 18 residues long. The CDR3 DNA follows: TGTGCCAGCAGCCCCGGACTAGCGGGAGGTCCCTCCTACAATGAGCAGTTCTTC. Translating gives CASSPGLAGGPSYNEQFF.

This chain connects TRBV10-3 to TRBJ2-7, with TRBD2 matching 9 bases. Looked up from germline, CDR1 is ENHRY and CDR2 is SYGVKD. V lost 0 bases and J lost 3; bases outside the gene matches: 6. The CDR3 spans 16 residues. CDR3 nucleotide sequence: TGTGCCATCAGTGAGTCGCCGGGTAGCGGGAGCTACGAGCAGTACTTC. Its protein is CAISESPGSGSYEQYF.

The gene calls are TRBV6-1 and TRBJ2-3, with 12 nucleotides matching TRBD1. The CDR3 runs 17 residues. Germline CDR1 MNHNS, CDR2 SASEGT. The trim removed 3 bases at V and 3 bases at J, leaving 7 bases unmatched. This chain's CDR3 is CASSDGTGGIWTDTQYF. For the CDR3, the DNA is TGTGCCAGCAGTGACGGGACAGGGGGCATCTGGACAGATACGCAGTATTTT.

The CDR3 spells CASSLGQGNGYTF. The CDR3 nucleotides are TGTGCCAGCAGCCTGGGACAGGGGAATGGCTACACCTTC. The chain uses TRBV27 and TRBJ1-2, with TRBD1 matching 10 bases. V dropped 6 bases and J dropped 6; count of bases not matched to a gene: 4. CDR3 length: 13 residues. Germline assignment: CDR1 MNHEY and CDR2 SMNVEV (reference sequence).

The rearrangement joins TRBV4-2 to TRBJ2-7; D is unclear. CDR1 LGHNA and CDR2 YNFKEQ come from the germline V gene. The CDR3 is made up of 13 amino acids. The ends were cut back, 2 bases at V and 4 bases at J, with 9 bases in the middle. The CDR3 DNA reads as TGTGCCAGCAGCCAATTACGAACTTACGAGCAGTACTTC. Translated, it gives CASSQLRTYEQYF.

The CDR3 nucleotides are TGTGCCAGCAGCTTAATCGGGAGCACAGATACGCAGTATTTT. Its translation is CASSLIGSTDTQYF. The chain has TRBV7-3 and TRBJ2-3; D unclear. V lost 1 base and J 0 bases, leaving 5 bases between the germline ends. Germline CDR1 is SGHTA and CDR2 is FQGTGA. The CDR3 sequence is 14 residues long. Full variable domain (rest looked up from reference TRBV7-3 and TRBJ2-3): GAGVSQTPSNKVTEKGKYVELRCDPISGHTALYWYRQSLGQGPEFLIYFQGTGAADDSGLPNDRFFAVRPEGSVSTLKIQRTERGDSAVYLCASSLIGSTDTQYFGPGTRLTVL.

This clone has only one observation. The gene calls are TRBV5-6 and TRBJ2-2; TRBD2 aligns across 7 bases. The CDR3 covers 17 residues. V gave up 4 bases and J gave up 0 bases; unmatched junction bases: 9. Germline V gene data show CDR1 as SGHDT and CDR2 as YYEEEE. CDR3 coding DNA: TGTGCCAGCAGCACCGCTAGCGGAGGACCGAACACCGGGGAGCTGTTTTTT. Translating gives CASSTASGGPNTGELFF.

This chain connects TRBV7-9 to TRBJ1-5; a possible D gene is TRBD1 (6 bases). This CDR3 is 14 amino acids long. Germline CDR1 SEHNR, CDR2 FQNEAQ (reference sequence). Deletions cut 5 bases from V and 5 bases from J, with 13 bases between. The CDR3 reads CASSAPGGDQPQHF. CDR3 DNA sequence: TGTGCCAGCAGCGCTCCGGGGGGCGATCAGCCCCAGCATTTT.

The V gene is TRBV25-1, the J gene TRBJ2-2; the D gene is possibly TRBD1 (7 bases). Germline assignment: CDR1 MGHDK and CDR2 SYGVNS. The CDR3 totals 14 residues. V was cut by 6 bases and J by 7 bases, with 15 bases left in between. The CDR3 coding sequence is TGTGCCAGCAGGCCAGGGGGGAGTGACGGGGAGCTGTTTTTT. The encoded protein is CASRPGGSDGELFF.

The chain couples TRBV6-5 to TRBJ1-2; the match to TRBD1 covers 8 bases. The germline V gene encodes CDR1 MNHEY and CDR2 SVGAGI. V was pared by 9 bases and J by 13 bases, with 13 bases of the junction left unmatched. The CDR3 has 12 residues. The CDR3 loop is CASSGTGPPSTF. CDR3 coding DNA: TGTGCCAGTTCCGGGACAGGCCCGCCTAGCACCTTC.

This clone was detected once. This chain connects TRBV11-2 to TRBJ2-7; D is perhaps TRBD1 (5 bases). This CDR3 is 16 amino acids long. Trimming removed 1 base from V and 2 bases from J, with 15 bases in between. Germline CDR1 reads SGHAT; CDR2 reads FQNNGV. Here the CDR3 DNA reads TGTGCCAGCAGCTTAGTCGCACAGGTTGCCACCTACGAGCAGTACTTC. This encodes CASSLVAQVATYEQYF.

The genes are TRBV19 and TRBJ1-4, with TRBD1 matching 7 bases. The CDR3 is made up of 15 amino acids. Germline assignment: CDR1 LNHDA and CDR2 SQIVND (reference sequence). V trimming: 3 bases; J trimming: 8 bases; junction bases outside the gene matches: 9. In DNA form, the CDR3 reads TGTGCCAGTAGTATTGGGGACAGTGGGGGAGAAAAACTGTTTTTT. This codes for CASSIGDSGGEKLFF. The variable domain in full, completed from reference TRBV19 and TRBJ1-4, reads DGGITQSPKYLFRKEGQNVTLSCEQNLNHDAMYWYRQDPGQGLRLIYYSQIVNDFQKGDIAEGYSVSREKKESFPLTVTSAQKNPTAFYLCASSIGDSGGEKLFFGSGTQLSVL.

Turning to this clone: At one of its ends the junction is not consistent with the germline gene, which may arise from a read error. V and J are TRBV7-9 and TRBJ1-5; 8 nucleotides line up with TRBD1. Per the germline V gene, CDR1 is SEHNR and CDR2 is FQNEAQ (reference sequence). The CDR3 contains 14 residues. DNA for the CDR3: TGTGCCAGCAGCGCCTCAGGGGGCAACCAGCCCCAGCATTTT. Translation gives CASSASGGNQPQHF.

This chain connects TRBV13 to TRBJ2-1; 11 bases agree with TRBD2. The germline CDR1 and CDR2 sequences are PRHDT and FYEKMQ (reference sequence). This CDR3 contains 16 residues. The V gene end was trimmed by 5 bases and the J gene end by 6 bases; junction bases not matched to a gene: 9. The CDR3 region is CASSSPGLAELNEQFF. For the CDR3, the DNA is TGTGCCAGCAGCAGCCCGGGACTAGCGGAACTCAATGAGCAGTTCTTC.

The J gene is TRBJ2-1, the V gene TRBV5-6; 10 bases map to TRBD2. The germline V gene has CDR1 SGHDT and CDR2 YYEEEE. The CDR3 is 17 residues long. V lost 1 base and J lost 9; bases outside the gene matches: 13. The CDR3 protein is CASSLFSSGRWMGEQFF. In nucleotides, the CDR3 is TGTGCCAGCAGCTTGTTTTCTAGCGGGAGATGGATGGGTGAGCAGTTCTTC. The whole variable domain, filled in from reference TRBV5-6 and TRBJ2-1, reads DAGVTQSPTHLIKTRGQQVTLRCSPKSGHDTVSWYQQALGQGPQFIFQYYEEEERQRGNFPDRFSGHQFPNYSSELNVNALLLGDSALYLCASSLFSSGRWMGEQFFGPGTRLTVL.

The rearrangement uses TRBV6-6 and TRBJ2-1, with D hard to call. The CDR3 is 11 residues long. Trimming took off 6 bases at V and 6 bases at J, with 6 bases between the two ends. CDR1 MNHNY and CDR2 SVGAGI come from the germline V gene (reference sequence). CDR3 region: CASSLGNEQFF. The CDR3 DNA follows: TGTGCCAGCAGCCTAGGCAATGAGCAGTTCTTC.

This chain connects TRBV5-4 to TRBJ1-4; no reliable D call. Looked up from germline, CDR1 is SGHNT and CDR2 is YYREEE (reference sequence). V gave up 3 bases and J gave up 0 bases, with 15 bases separating them. The length of the CDR3 is 17 residues. CDR3 amino acids: CASSSNAREATNEKLFF. Here the CDR3 DNA reads TGTGCCAGCAGCTCAAATGCACGGGAGGCAACTAATGAAAAACTGTTTTTT.

On this clone itself: An end of the junction does not agree with germline; a read error may underlie this. This chain joins TRBV7-6 and TRBJ2-7; 11 nucleotides line up with TRBD2. The length of the CDR3 is 14 residues. CDR1 and CDR2 (germline): SGHVS, FNYEAQ. The CDR3 nucleotides read TGTGCCAGCAGCCTAGCGGGAGGCTCCTACGAGCAGTACTTC. The encoded protein is CASSLAGGSYEQYF.

J is TRBJ2-7 and V is TRBV27; D call uncertain. The V and J ends lost 5 bases and 2 bases respectively, with 10 bases between them. This CDR3 region has 13 residues. Germline CDR1 and CDR2: MNHEY and SMNVEV (reference sequence). The CDR3 protein is CASSPGSAYEQYF. Here the CDR3 DNA reads TGTGCCAGCAGTCCCGGGTCGGCCTACGAGCAGTACTTC.

The chain employs TRBV25-1 and TRBJ2-7; 8 bases are a match to TRBD1. J lost 2 bases, V lost 5 bases, and 8 bases had no gene match. This CDR3 spans 15 amino acids. In germline, CDR1 is MGHDK, CDR2 SYGVNS. CDR3 DNA sequence: TGTGCCAGCAGTTCCTCGGACAGGGCCCCCTACGAGCAGTACTTC. This translates into CASSSSDRAPYEQYF.

This clone was recorded only once. The chain employs TRBV15 and TRBJ2-3; 13 bases align to TRBD2. The CDR3 has 16 amino acids. Trimming at V came to 5 bases and at J to 5 bases, leaving 7 bases not matched to a gene. The germline V gene has CDR1 LNHNV and CDR2 YYDKDF (reference sequence). The CDR3 sequence: CATSPSLAGGGDTQYF. The CDR3, as DNA: TGTGCCACCAGCCCTTCACTAGCGGGAGGGGGAGATACGCAGTATTTT.

The rearrangement links TRBV7-2 to TRBJ1-1; TRBD1 matches 8 bases. The CDR3 loop spans 13 amino acids. Unmatched junction bases numbered 5, after V lost 4 bases and J lost 7 bases. Germline loops: CDR1 SGHTA, CDR2 FQGNSA. The CDR3: CASSSFDRGEAFF. The CDR3 DNA follows: TGTGCCAGCAGCTCTTTCGACAGGGGTGAAGCTTTCTTT.

This chain uses TRBV19 with TRBJ2-7; D might be TRBD2 (5 bases). The germline V gene has CDR1 LNHDA and CDR2 SQIVND (reference sequence). The V gene lost 5 bases and the J gene lost 0 bases, with 8 bases spanning the gap. The CDR3 has 13 amino acids. The CDR3 loop reads CASSAGISYEQYF. The CDR3 coding sequence is TGTGCCAGTAGTGCCGGGATCTCCTACGAGCAGTACTTC.

The CDR3 nucleotides read TGTGCCAGTAGTATCCCGAGACAATCCTACGAGCAGTACTTC. Amino acid sequence: CASSIPRQSYEQYF. This chain uses TRBV19 with TRBJ2-7, with D uncertain. V lost 3 bases and J lost 1, with 10 bases in between. Germline CDR1 and CDR2: LNHDA and SQIVND (reference sequence). This CDR3 has 14 amino acids.